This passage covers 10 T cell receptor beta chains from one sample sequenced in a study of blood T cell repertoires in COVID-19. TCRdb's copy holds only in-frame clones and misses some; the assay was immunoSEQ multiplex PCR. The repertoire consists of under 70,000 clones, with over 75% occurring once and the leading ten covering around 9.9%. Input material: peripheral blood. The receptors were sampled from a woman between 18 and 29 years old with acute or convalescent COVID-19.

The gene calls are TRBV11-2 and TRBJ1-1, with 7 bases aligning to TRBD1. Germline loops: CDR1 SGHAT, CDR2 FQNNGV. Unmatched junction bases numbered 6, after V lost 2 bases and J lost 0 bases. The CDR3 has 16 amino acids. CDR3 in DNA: TGTGCCAGCAGCTTATGGGGGACAGACATGAACACTGAAGCTTTCTTT. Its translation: CASSLWGTDMNTEAFF.

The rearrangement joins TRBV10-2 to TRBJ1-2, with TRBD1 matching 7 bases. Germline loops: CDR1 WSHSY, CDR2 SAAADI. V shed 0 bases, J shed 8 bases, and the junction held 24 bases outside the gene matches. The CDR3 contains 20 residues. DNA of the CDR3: TGCGCCAGCAGTGAGTCGAGAAGAACCGATAGACAGGGTATAATACGGGGCTACACCTTC. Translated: CASSESRRTDRQGIIRGYTF.

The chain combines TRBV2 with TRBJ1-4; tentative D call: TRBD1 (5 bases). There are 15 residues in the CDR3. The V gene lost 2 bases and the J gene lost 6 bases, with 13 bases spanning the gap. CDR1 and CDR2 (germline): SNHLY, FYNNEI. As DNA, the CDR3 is TGTGCCAGCAGTGAAAAAGACAGCCCTTATGAAAAACTGTTTTTT. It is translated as CASSEKDSPYEKLFF. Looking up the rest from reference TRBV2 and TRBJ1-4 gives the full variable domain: EPEVTQTPSHQVTQMGQEVILRCVPISNHLYFYWYRQILGQKVEFLVSFYNNEISEKSEIFDDQFSVERPDGSNFTLKIRSTKLEDSAMYFCASSEKDSPYEKLFFGSGTQLSVL.

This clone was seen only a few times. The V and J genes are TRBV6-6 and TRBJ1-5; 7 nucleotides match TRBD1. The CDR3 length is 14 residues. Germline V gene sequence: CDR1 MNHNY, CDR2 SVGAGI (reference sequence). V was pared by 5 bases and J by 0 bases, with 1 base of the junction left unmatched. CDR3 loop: CASSKGASNQPQHF. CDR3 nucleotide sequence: TGTGCCAGCAGTAAGGGGGCTAGCAATCAGCCCCAGCATTTT.

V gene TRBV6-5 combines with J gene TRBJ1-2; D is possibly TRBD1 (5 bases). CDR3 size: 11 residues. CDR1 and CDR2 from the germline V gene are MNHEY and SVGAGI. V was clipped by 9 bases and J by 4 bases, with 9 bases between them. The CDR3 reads CASQGFYGYTF. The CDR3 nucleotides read TGTGCCAGTCAGGGATTCTATGGCTACACCTTC.

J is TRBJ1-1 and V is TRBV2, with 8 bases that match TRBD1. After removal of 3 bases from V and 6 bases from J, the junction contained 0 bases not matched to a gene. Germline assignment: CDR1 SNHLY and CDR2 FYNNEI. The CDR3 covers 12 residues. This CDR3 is CASSEDRAEAFF. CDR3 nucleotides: TGTGCCAGCAGTGAGGACAGGGCTGAAGCTTTCTTT.

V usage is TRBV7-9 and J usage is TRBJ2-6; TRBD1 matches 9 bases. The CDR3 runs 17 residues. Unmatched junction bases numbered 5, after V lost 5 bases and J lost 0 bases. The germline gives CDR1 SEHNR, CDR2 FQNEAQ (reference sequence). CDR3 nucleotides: TGTGCCAGCAGCCGAGGACAGGGGATCTCTGGGGCCAACGTCCTGACTTTC. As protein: CASSRGQGISGANVLTF.

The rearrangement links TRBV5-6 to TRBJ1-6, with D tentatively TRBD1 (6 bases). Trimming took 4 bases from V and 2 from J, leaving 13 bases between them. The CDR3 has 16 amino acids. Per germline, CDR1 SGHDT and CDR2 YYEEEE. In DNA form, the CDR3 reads TGTGCCAGCAGCCCCAAACACAGGGCCTATAATTCACCCCTCCACTTT. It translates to CASSPKHRAYNSPLHF. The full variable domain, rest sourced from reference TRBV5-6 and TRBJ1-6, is DAGVTQSPTHLIKTRGQQVTLRCSPKSGHDTVSWYQQALGQGPQFIFQYYEEEERQRGNFPDRFSGHQFPNYSSELNVNALLLGDSALYLCASSPKHRAYNSPLHFGNGTRLTVT.

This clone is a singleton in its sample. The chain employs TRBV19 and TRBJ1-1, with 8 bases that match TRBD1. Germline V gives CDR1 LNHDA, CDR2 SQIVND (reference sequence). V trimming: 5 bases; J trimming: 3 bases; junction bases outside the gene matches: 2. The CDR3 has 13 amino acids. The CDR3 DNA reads TGTGCCAGTAGTCTGACAGGGGACACTGAAGCTTTCTTT. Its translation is CASSLTGDTEAFF.

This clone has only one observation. CDR3: CSGRTGGDEKLFF. CDR3 bases: TGCAGCGGCCGGACAGGGGGCGATGAAAAACTGTTTTTT. The chain has TRBV29-1 and TRBJ1-4; TRBD1 aligns across 11 bases. CDR3 length: 13 amino acids. Germline V gene data show CDR1 as SQVTM and CDR2 as ANQGSEA. With 7 bases clipped from V and 6 bases from J, the junction kept 4 bases outside the gene matches.